Listed below are T cell receptor beta chains from one sample, sequenced in a study of blood T cell repertoires in COVID-19. TCRdb's table, derived via immunoSEQ multiplex PCR, lists solely in-frame clones and lacks some. The sample shows 350,000 or so clones, 88% of them seen only once. Sample: PBMCs or T cells enriched from blood (not recorded which). All receptors derive from a woman under 40 who had been exposed to COVID-19. Both conserved end residues are part of each CDR3. The D gene is left open where the match is weak. Clone size is given for some rows only: seen once, a few or many times, or a class if the clone is expanded.

>TRBV5-1|TRBJ2-2|.|.
CASSPSDWIPGELFF
TGCGCCAGCAGCCCTTCCGACTGGATTCCCGGGGAGCTGTTTTTT
>TRBV7-9|TRBJ1-2|.|.
CASSLAQGQEFNTF
TGTGCCAGCAGCTTAGCGCAGGGACAAGAATTTAACACCTTC
>TRBV28|TRBJ1-4|.|TRBD1
CASSPFGTGSDEKLFF
TGTGCCAGCAGCCCCTTCGGGACAGGGTCGGATGAAAAACTGTTTTTT
>TRBV27|TRBJ2-3|.|TRBD2
CASSPGTSGTTDTQYF
TGTGCCAGCAGTCCAGGGACTAGCGGGACCACAGATACGCAGTATTTT
>TRBV28|TRBJ2-7|.|.
CASSLFLLASESSYEQYF
TGTGCCAGCAGTTTATTCCTTCTGGCTAGCGAAAGCTCCTACGAGCAGTACTTC
>TRBV27|TRBJ2-7|.|TRBD2
CASSELLAVAYEQYF
TGTGCCAGCAGTGAACTACTAGCGGTCGCCTACGAGCAGTACTTC
>TRBV7-6|TRBJ2-1|.|TRBD2
CASSPGLAGNNEQFF
TGTGCCAGCAGCCCCGGACTAGCGGGAAACAATGAGCAGTTCTTC
>TRBV21-1|TRBJ2-1|.|.
CASSRFEREPCDEQFF
TGTGCCAGCAGCAGGTTTGAGCGGGAGCCTTGTGATGAGCAGTTCTTC
>TRBV19|TRBJ1-6|.|TRBD1
CASNSFGQGNSPLHF
TGTGCCAGTAACTCTTTTGGACAGGGAAATTCACCCCTCCACTTT
>TRBV7-3|TRBJ2-1|.|.
CASSTIAESSYNEQFF
TGTGCCAGCAGCACTATAGCGGAAAGCTCCTACAATGAGCAGTTCTTC
>TRBV14|TRBJ2-4|.|TRBD1
CASSQGQGAVIQYF
TGTGCCAGCAGCCAGGGACAGGGGGCGGTAATTCAGTACTTC
>TRBV2|TRBJ2-5|.|.
CASKGGGPGETQYF
TGTGCCAGCAAAGGGGGAGGGCCTGGAGAGACCCAGTACTTC
>TRBV12-3/TRBV12-4|TRBJ2-2|.|.
CASSYQNTGELFF
TGTGCCAGCAGTTATCAGAACACCGGGGAGCTGTTTTTT
>TRBV10-3|TRBJ2-2|once|TRBD2
CAISERGVAGGGTAVTRELFF
TGTGCCATCAGTGAGAGGGGCGTAGCGGGAGGGGGCACCGCAGTGACAAGGGAGCTGTTTTTT
>TRBV13|TRBJ1-3|.|.
CASSFRGIGNTIYF
TGTGCCAGCAGCTTCCGGGGAATTGGAAACACCATATATTTT
>TRBV7-9|TRBJ2-1|once|TRBD1
CASSLLTGAAYNEQFF
TGTGCCAGCAGCTTGCTGACAGGGGCCGCCTACAATGAGCAGTTCTTC
>TRBV18|TRBJ2-5|.|.
CASSPQGSQETQYF
TGTGCCAGCTCACCACAGGGGTCCCAAGAGACCCAGTACTTC
>TRBV30|TRBJ1-3|.|.
CAWSVILTGNTIYF
TGTGCCTGGAGTGTAATCCTAACTGGAAACACCATATATTTT
>TRBV27|TRBJ2-7|.|.
CASSLYRESYEQYF
TGTGCCAGCAGTTTATACCGGGAGAGTTACGAGCAGTACTTC
>TRBV2|TRBJ1-5|.|TRBD1
CASSHRGFGNQPQHF
TGTGCCAGCAGCCACAGGGGGTTTGGCAATCAGCCCCAGCATTTT
>TRBV7-6|TRBJ2-6|.|.
CASSPTTGGASGANVLTF
TGTGCCAGCAGCCCCACCACAGGGGGGGCTTCTGGGGCCAACGTCCTGACTTTC
>TRBV12-3/TRBV12-4|TRBJ1-1|.|TRBD1
CASSYTGASRAFF
TGTGCCAGCAGCTATACAGGGGCATCACGAGCTTTCTTT
>TRBV3-1/TRBV3-2|TRBJ1-4|.|TRBD1
CASSQWTGYEKLFF
TGTGCCAGCAGCCAATGGACAGGGTATGAAAAACTGTTTTTT
>TRBV29-1|TRBJ2-7|.|.
CSVVPSDSPYEQYF
TGCAGCGTTGTCCCTTCGGACAGCCCCTACGAGCAGTACTTC
>TRBV12-3/TRBV12-4|TRBJ1-5|.|.
CASSLALQGPQHF
TGTGCCAGCAGTTTAGCGCTACAGGGGCCCCAGCATTTT
>TRBV7-3|TRBJ2-3|.|.
CASSAVGGSTDTQYF
TGTGCCAGCAGCGCTGTCGGGGGTAGCACAGATACGCAGTATTTT
>TRBV5-1|TRBJ2-2|.|TRBD2
CASTQGTSGRSETGELFF
TGCGCCAGCACCCAAGGGACTAGCGGGAGGAGTGAGACCGGGGAGCTGTTTTTT
>TRBV11-2|TRBJ2-7|.|TRBD2
CASSLKASGEQYF
TGTGCCAGCAGCTTAAAGGCTAGCGGCGAGCAGTACTTC
>TRBV6-5|TRBJ2-2|few|.
CASTYATRFTGELFF
TGTGCCAGCACCTACGCCACTCGATTCACCGGGGAGCTGTTTTTT
>TRBV14|TRBJ1-2|.|.
CASSPLRGGSNYGYTF
TGTGCCAGCAGCCCGCTTAGGGGCGGTTCTAACTATGGCTACACCTTC
>TRBV28|TRBJ1-2|.|.
CASSSSGRSYGYTF
TGTGCCAGCAGCTCGAGCGGAAGGAGCTATGGCTACACCTTC
>TRBV9|TRBJ2-7|.|.
CASSVYFGSYEQYF
TGTGCCAGCAGCGTATACTTTGGCTCCTACGAGCAGTACTTC
>TRBV11-2|TRBJ1-6|.|TRBD1
CASSPRDRGPSDDSPLHF
TGTGCCAGCAGCCCCCGGGACAGGGGCCCCTCGGATGATTCACCCCTCCACTTT
>TRBV3-1/TRBV3-2|TRBJ1-6|.|TRBD1
CASSQGLTGGTSPLHF
TGTGCCAGCAGCCAAGGTCTCACAGGGGGGACTTCACCCCTCCACTTT
>TRBV5-5|TRBJ1-1|.|TRBD1
CASSLGGQGITEAFF
TGTGCCAGCAGCTTGGGCGGACAGGGGATCACTGAAGCTTTCTTT
>TRBV5-8|TRBJ1-5|.|.
CASSFGGYNQPQHF
TGTGCCAGCAGCTTTGGCGGCTACAATCAGCCCCAGCATTTT
>TRBV4-1|TRBJ2-7|.|.
CASSQESPASLLSYEQYF
TGCGCCAGCAGCCAAGAGTCCCCCGCCAGTCTCCTCTCCTACGAGCAGTACTTC
>TRBV7-9|TRBJ2-3|.|TRBD2
CASSFLVAGAADTQYF
TGTGCCAGCAGCTTTTTAGTAGCGGGAGCCGCAGATACGCAGTATTTT
>TRBV30|TRBJ1-6|few|.
CAWSPSGILGSSPLHF
TGTGCCTGGAGTCCCTCAGGGATCCTCGGATCTTCACCCCTCCACTTT
>TRBV7-6|TRBJ2-7|.|.
CASSLSPLYGGTYEQYF
TGTGCCAGCAGCTTATCCCCCTTATACGGAGGGACCTACGAGCAGTACTTC